This T cell receptor beta chain was retrieved from a study of cytomegalovirus exposure and HLA in healthy donors. Whole-study findings and limits: With high specificity and sensitivity, the classifier reportedly diagnosed cytomegalovirus status. The study found most TCR sequences rare, yet found some public TCRs in many donors. Researchers counted some 150 TCR beta chains as cytomegalovirus-associated.

It was the roughly 110-subject validation cohort, separate from the 666-subject first cohort, to which the donors belonged. This clone was seen only a few times. As yet, its antigen is unknown. Profiled with immunoSEQ multiplex PCR; TCRdb holds only in-frame clones, not every one. This table has roughly 150,000 clones, 65% to 90% appearing once. In germline, CDR1 is ENHRY, CDR2 SYGVKD. Trimming removed 8 bases at V and 2 bases at J, with 13 bases between. The CDR3 consists of 13 residues. The gene calls are TRBV10-3 and TRBJ2-7; possibly TRBD1 for D (6 bases). The origin of this receptor is a woman aged 18-30 years in good health and CMV-seronegative. Input material: PBMCs. The CDR3 reads CAISDSTPYEQYF. DNA of the CDR3: TGTGCCATCTCGGACAGCACTCCCTACGAGCAGTACTTC.